The 17 T cell receptor beta chains reported below all come from one sample, sequenced in a study of T cells after yellow fever vaccination. TCRdb itself ran the 5' RACE reads through MiXCR, one entry per CDR3 protein. Seen here are roughly 350,000 distinct CDR3 sequences, about 4% observed once, and the top ten hold approximately 25%. Source: PBMCs, taken 5 days after the yellow fever booster vaccination. Source of these receptors: a man between 18 and 29 years old who received the YFV17D yellow fever vaccine.

Ten or more counts support this clonotype. The V and J genes are TRBV10-3 and TRBJ2-7; the D gene is possibly TRBD1 (5 bases). The V and J ends lost 2 bases and 2 bases respectively, with 7 bases between them. Per the germline V gene, CDR1 is ENHRY and CDR2 is SYGVKD. The CDR3 has 13 residues. CDR3 sequence reads: CAISEVRAYEQYF. CDR3 in DNA: TGTGCCATCAGTGAGGTCAGGGCCTACGAGCAGTACTTC.

This clonotype was seen a handful of times. The chain is built from TRBV7-9 and TRBJ2-1; D remains ambiguous. Trimming removed 1 base from V and 5 bases from J, with 12 bases in between. Germline lookup yields CDR1 SEHNR and CDR2 FQNEAQ (reference sequence). The CDR3 spans 15 residues. CDR3 in DNA: TGTGCCAGCAGCTTAGAAGGTGCTGGGAACAATGAGCAGTTCTTC. Amino acid sequence: CASSLEGAGNNEQFF.

This clonotype turned up a few times. The chain is built from TRBV7-2 and TRBJ1-6; 8 positions agree with TRBD1. This CDR3 comprises 14 residues. CDR1 is SGHTA and CDR2 is FQGNSA in the germline V gene. Unmatched junction bases numbered 8, after V lost 8 bases and J lost 8 bases. Here the CDR3 reads CASGLQGVYSPLHF. CDR3 nucleotides: TGTGCCAGCGGTCTACAGGGGGTTTATTCACCCCTCCACTTT.

This clonotype was seen a handful of times. The rearrangement links TRBV4-3 to TRBJ1-1; D is undetermined. The CDR3 length is 15 residues. Germline CDR1 is LGHNA and CDR2 is YSLEER. V dropped 0 bases and J dropped 0 bases, with 8 bases sitting between them. In DNA, the CDR3 is TGCGCCAGCAGCCAAGACTCCGGGTTGAACACTGAAGCTTTCTTT. As protein: CASSQDSGLNTEAFF.

The chain carries TRBV3-1 and TRBJ2-7; 8 bases map to TRBD1. This CDR3 contains 16 residues. Trimming at V came to 0 bases and at J to 4 bases, leaving 8 bases not matched to a gene. Germline CDR1 reads LGHDT; CDR2 reads YNNKEL (reference sequence). Here the CDR3 DNA reads TGTGCCAGCAGCCAAGAAGGCCAGGGGGCAAGGTACGAGCAGTACTTC. Encoded protein: CASSQEGQGARYEQYF.

This clonotype was seen only a few times. The rearrangement joins TRBV7-2 to TRBJ1-3, with unresolved D. V lost 2 bases and J 2 bases, leaving 10 bases between the germline ends. Germline V gives CDR1 SGHTA, CDR2 FQGNSA. CDR3 size: 15 residues. The chain's CDR3 is CASSLMGKTGNTIYF. Written as DNA, the CDR3 is TGTGCCAGCAGCTTAATGGGGAAAACTGGAAACACCATATATTTT.

The V gene is TRBV7-9, the J gene TRBJ2-5; tentative D call: TRBD1 (5 bases). V was shortened by 0 bases and J by 5 bases, with 16 bases between the two germline ends. The CDR3 is 16 residues long. Germline V gene lookup returns CDR1 SEHNR and CDR2 FQNEAQ (reference sequence). This chain's CDR3 is CASSLAQGTGSETQYF. The CDR3, as DNA: TGTGCCAGCAGCTTAGCTCAGGGAACGGGTTCGGAGACCCAGTACTTC. Full variable domain (outside the CDR3, taken from reference TRBV7-9 and TRBJ2-5): DTGVSQNPRHKITKRGQNVTFRCDPISEHNRLYWYRQTLGQGPEFLTYFQNEAQLEKSRLLSDRFSAERPKGSFSTLEIQRTEQGDSAMYLCASSLAQGTGSETQYFGPGTRLLVL.

This clonotype was found many times. The rearrangement links TRBV5-1 to TRBJ1-4, with TRBD1 identical over 8 bases. J gave up 5 bases and V 5 bases, and 17 bases lay outside the gene matches. The CDR3 is made up of 18 amino acids. Germline V CDR1 and CDR2: SGHRS, YFSETQ. DNA of the CDR3: TGCGCCAGCAGTAAGCCAACAGGGGGGCGTACCCCGAATGAAAAACTGTTTTTT. Its protein is CASSKPTGGRTPNEKLFF. Full variable domain (outside the CDR3, taken from reference TRBV5-1 and TRBJ1-4): KAGVTQTPRYLIKTRGQQVTLSCSPISGHRSVSWYQQTPGQGLQFLFEYFSETQRNKGNFPGRFSGRQFSNSRSEMNVSTLELGDSALYLCASSKPTGGRTPNEKLFFGSGTQLSVL.

This clonotype has a count of ten or more. V gene TRBV4-3 combines with J gene TRBJ2-7; tentative D call: TRBD2 (6 bases). The CDR3 runs to 15 residues. The germline V and J ends were trimmed by 4 bases and 0 bases, with 13 bases remaining between them. The germline V gene has CDR1 LGHNA and CDR2 YSLEER. The DNA for the CDR3 is TGCGCCAGCAGCCTCCGGGACTTGAGCTCCTACGAGCAGTACTTC. The encoded protein is CASSLRDLSSYEQYF.

The rearrangement uses TRBV20-1 and TRBJ1-5; possibly TRBD1 for D (5 bases). Trimming took off 1 base at V and 1 base at J, with 5 bases between the two ends. The CDR3 is made up of 13 amino acids. Germline lookup yields CDR1 DFQATT and CDR2 SNEGSKA (reference sequence). The CDR3 is CSARAGSNQPQHF. In nucleotides, the CDR3 is TGCAGTGCTAGAGCAGGGAGCAATCAGCCCCAGCATTTT.

This clonotype has ten or more counts. The chain links TRBV5-1 to TRBJ2-7, with 8 bases lining up with TRBD1. This CDR3 comprises 14 residues. The germline gives CDR1 SGHRS, CDR2 YFSETQ. J was trimmed by 2 bases and V by 0 bases; bases with no gene match: 1. DNA for the CDR3: TGCGCCAGCAGCTTGGACAGGGGGGCCTACGAGCAGTACTTC. Its protein is CASSLDRGAYEQYF.

This clonotype occurred a few times. The rearrangement links TRBV18 to TRBJ2-5; D uncertain. V was clipped by 1 base and J by 5 bases, with 8 bases between them. Germline CDR1 KGHSH, CDR2 LQKENI. CDR3 size: 13 residues. The CDR3 region has the DNA TGTGCCAGCTCACCACTAGGTCGGGAGACCCAGTACTTC. Translated, it gives CASSPLGRETQYF.

The table lists this clonotype with a few counts. The chain employs TRBV5-1 and TRBJ1-1, with 12 nucleotides matching TRBD1. This CDR3 contains 14 residues. CDR1 and CDR2 (germline): SGHRS, YFSETQ. V lost 3 bases to trimming and J lost 7 bases; unmatched junction nucleotides: 4. CDR3 nucleotide sequence: TGCGCCAGCAGCTGGGACAGGGGGCCGTTTGAAGCTTTCTTT. Translated: CASSWDRGPFEAFF.

This clonotype was counted a few times. CDR3 in amino acids: CASSTRFPGLQYEQYV. The CDR3, as DNA: TGTGCCAGCAGCACCCGGTTTCCGGGACTTCAATACGAGCAGTACGTC. V and J are TRBV21-1 and TRBJ2-7; TRBD2 is the table's D call, not checked against the DNA. TRBV21-1 is labeled a pseudogene. The CDR3 consists of 16 residues.

This clonotype was picked up a small number of times. The genes are TRBV7-2 and TRBJ1-5; D ambiguous. The CDR3 is made up of 14 amino acids. Trimming stripped 0 bases from V and 6 bases from J, with 9 bases between. CDR1 is SGHTA and CDR2 is FQGNSA in the germline V gene. In DNA form, the CDR3 reads TGTGCCAGCAGCTTAGCCCCCCGAGGTCAGCCCCAGCATTTT. Protein sequence: CASSLAPRGQPQHF.

This sequence joins TRBV11-3 and TRBJ2-2; the D gene is possibly TRBD2 (5 bases). CDR3 size: 15 residues. Trimming cost V 4 bases and J 4 bases, with 13 bases left between them. Germline assignment: CDR1 SGHNT and CDR2 YENEEA. CDR3 region: CASSSDSEGTGELFF. CDR3 bases: TGTGCCAGCAGCTCGGACTCCGAGGGCACCGGGGAGCTGTTTTTT.

This clonotype turned up a few times. The chain joins TRBV27 to TRBJ1-1; D ambiguous. The V gene's germline CDR1 is MNHEY and CDR2 SMNVEV (reference sequence). CDR3 length: 14 amino acids. The V and J ends lost 3 bases and 3 bases respectively, with 11 bases between them. The CDR3 DNA follows: TGTGCCAGCAGTTTGAGGCGGAGGGACACTGAAGCTTTCTTT. This sequence encodes CASSLRRRDTEAFF.